This TCR beta chain was recorded in a study of shared clonotypes between healthy human individuals. In the study overall: There were three CD4 naive, three CD4 memory, two CD8 naive and one CD8 memory plates per donor.

This clone was found once. The authors distributed each subset's genomic DNA evenly over several immunoSEQ plates. Method: immunoSEQ multiplex PCR; TCRdb's copy keeps in-frame clones and lacks some. The data contain 2 million to 2.5 million clones, just over 90% of them singletons. In germline, CDR1 is MNHEY, CDR2 SMNVEV (reference sequence). V dropped 3 bases and J dropped 6 bases, with 16 bases sitting between them. The CDR3 has 15 residues. Naive CD8 cells lacked CD45RO and underwent positive selection for CCR7, leaving out terminally differentiated effector memory CD45RA+ cells. The donor cohort consisted entirely of Caucasian adults residing in Nashville, Tennessee.

The V call is TRBV27, the J call TRBJ2-3; D is unresolved. Sequencing was done on a sample of naive CD8+ T cells from PBMCs. The clonotype originates from a young man in good health. Some clones in this sample may be carry-over from other donors' samples. CDR3 sequence reads: CASSLIPLGSDTQYF. The CDR3 DNA is TGTGCCAGCAGTTTGATCCCCCTAGGGTCCGATACGCAGTATTTT.